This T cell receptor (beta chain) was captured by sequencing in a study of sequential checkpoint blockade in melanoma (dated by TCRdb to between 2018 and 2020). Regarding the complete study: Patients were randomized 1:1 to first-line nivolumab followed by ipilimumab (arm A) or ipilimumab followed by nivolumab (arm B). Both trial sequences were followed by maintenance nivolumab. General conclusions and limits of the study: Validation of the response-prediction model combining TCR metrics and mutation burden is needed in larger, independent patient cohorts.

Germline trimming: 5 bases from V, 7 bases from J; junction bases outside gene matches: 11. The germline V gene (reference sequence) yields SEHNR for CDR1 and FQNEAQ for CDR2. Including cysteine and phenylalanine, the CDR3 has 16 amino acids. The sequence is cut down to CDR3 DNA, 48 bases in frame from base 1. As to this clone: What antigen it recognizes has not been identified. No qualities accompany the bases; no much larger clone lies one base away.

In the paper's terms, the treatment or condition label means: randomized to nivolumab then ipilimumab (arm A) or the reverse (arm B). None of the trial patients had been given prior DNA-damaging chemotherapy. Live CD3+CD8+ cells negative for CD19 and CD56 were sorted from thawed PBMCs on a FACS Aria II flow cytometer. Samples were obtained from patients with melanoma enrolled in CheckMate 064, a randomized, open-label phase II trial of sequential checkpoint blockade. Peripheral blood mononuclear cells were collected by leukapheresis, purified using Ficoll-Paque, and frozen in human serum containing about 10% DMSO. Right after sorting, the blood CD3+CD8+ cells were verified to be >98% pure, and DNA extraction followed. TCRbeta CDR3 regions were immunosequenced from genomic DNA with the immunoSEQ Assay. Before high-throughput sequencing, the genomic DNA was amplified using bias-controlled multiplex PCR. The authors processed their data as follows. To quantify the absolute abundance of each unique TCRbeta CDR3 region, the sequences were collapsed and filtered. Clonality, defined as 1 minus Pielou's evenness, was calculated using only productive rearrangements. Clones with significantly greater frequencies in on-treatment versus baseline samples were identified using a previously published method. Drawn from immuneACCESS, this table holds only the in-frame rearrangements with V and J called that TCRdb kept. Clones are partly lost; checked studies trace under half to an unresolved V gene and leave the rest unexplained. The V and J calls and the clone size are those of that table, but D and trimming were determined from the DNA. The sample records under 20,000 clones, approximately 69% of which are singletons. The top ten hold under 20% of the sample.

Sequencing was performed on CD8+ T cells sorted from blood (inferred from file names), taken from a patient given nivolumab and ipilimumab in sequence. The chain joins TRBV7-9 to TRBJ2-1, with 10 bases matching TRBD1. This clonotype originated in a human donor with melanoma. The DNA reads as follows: TGTGCCAGCAGCCCAGGGACAGGGGTATTTCGGAATGAGCAGTTCTTC. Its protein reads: CASSPGTGVFRNEQFF.